This TCR beta chain appears in the sequencing data of a study of cytomegalovirus exposure and HLA in healthy donors. In the study overall: Early release data held 85 million or so unique TCRs from HLA-typed donors.

The PCR was carried out with 60 Vbeta primers and 13 Jbeta primers. Profiled with immunoSEQ multiplex PCR; TCRdb holds only in-frame clones, not every one. The profile shows about 130,000 clones, roughly 80% of them singletons. Findings and limits, study-wide: HLA restriction was apparent for most CMV-associated TCR beta chains in a later analysis. A likely sequencing artifact accounted for one observed cluster of highly shared sequence variants. It was 150 to 200 TCR beta chains that were listed as cytomegalovirus-associated.

From germline, CDR1 is SGHRS and CDR2 YFSETQ. Trimming pared 0 bases from V and 6 bases from J, leaving 14 bases between. This CDR3 is 15 amino acids long. This clone was observed a single time. What it binds is not known. The clonotype comes from a woman between 40 and 55 years old in good health and CMV-seronegative. Sequencing was done on a sample of PBMCs. The rearrangement uses TRBV5-1 and TRBJ2-3; D call uncertain. Here the CDR3 DNA reads TGCGCCAGCAGCTTGGTTACTCCCCGTACGGATACGCAGTATTTT. Its protein product is CASSLVTPRTDTQYF.